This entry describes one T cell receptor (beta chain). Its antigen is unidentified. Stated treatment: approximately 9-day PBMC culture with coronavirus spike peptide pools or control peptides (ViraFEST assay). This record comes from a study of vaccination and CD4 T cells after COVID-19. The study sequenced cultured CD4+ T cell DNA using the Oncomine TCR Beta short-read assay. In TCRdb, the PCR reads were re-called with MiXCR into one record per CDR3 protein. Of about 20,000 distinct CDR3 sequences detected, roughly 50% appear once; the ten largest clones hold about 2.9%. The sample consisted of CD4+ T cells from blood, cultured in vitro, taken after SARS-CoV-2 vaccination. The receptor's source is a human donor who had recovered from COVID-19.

The CDR3 DNA is TGTGCCAGCAGTAGACAGGGTGGTCGTAGCAATCAGCCCCAGCATTTT. It translates to CASSRQGGRSNQPQHF. The rearrangement links TRBV2 to TRBJ1-5; TRBD1 aligns across 7 bases. CDR3 length equals 16 residues. CDR1 and CDR2 (germline): SNHLY, FYNNEI. With V trimmed by 5 bases and J by 0 bases, 7 bases remained unmatched.